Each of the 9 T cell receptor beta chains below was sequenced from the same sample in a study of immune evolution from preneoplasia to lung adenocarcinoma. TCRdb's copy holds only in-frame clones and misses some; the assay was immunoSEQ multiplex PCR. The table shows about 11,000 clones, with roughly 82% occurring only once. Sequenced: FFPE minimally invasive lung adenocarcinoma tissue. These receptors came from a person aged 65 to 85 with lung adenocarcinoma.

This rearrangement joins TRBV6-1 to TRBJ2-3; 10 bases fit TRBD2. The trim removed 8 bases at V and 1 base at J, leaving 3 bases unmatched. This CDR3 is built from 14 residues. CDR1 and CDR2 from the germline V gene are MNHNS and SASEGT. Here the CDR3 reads CASRLAGGTDTQYF. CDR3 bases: TGTGCCAGCCGCCTAGCGGGGGGCACAGATACGCAGTATTTT.

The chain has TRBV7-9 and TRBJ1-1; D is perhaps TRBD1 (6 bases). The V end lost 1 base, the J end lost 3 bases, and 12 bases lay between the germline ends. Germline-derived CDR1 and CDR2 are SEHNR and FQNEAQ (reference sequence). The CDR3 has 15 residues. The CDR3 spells CASSLDGGADTEAFF. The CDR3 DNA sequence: TGTGCCAGCAGCTTAGATGGGGGCGCGGACACTGAAGCTTTCTTT.

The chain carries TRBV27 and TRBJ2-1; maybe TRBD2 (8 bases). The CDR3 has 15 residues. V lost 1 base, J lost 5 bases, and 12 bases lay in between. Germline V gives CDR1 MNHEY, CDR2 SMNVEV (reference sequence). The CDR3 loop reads CASSLFSGTDNEQFF. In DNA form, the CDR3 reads TGTGCCAGCAGTTTATTTAGCGGGACAGACAATGAGCAGTTCTTC.

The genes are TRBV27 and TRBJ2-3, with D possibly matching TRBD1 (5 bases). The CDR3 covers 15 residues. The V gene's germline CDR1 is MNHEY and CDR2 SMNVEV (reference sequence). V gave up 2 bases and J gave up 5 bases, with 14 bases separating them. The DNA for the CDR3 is TGTGCCAGCAGTTTAGTAGGGGATGGAGTAGATACGCAGTATTTT. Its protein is CASSLVGDGVDTQYF.

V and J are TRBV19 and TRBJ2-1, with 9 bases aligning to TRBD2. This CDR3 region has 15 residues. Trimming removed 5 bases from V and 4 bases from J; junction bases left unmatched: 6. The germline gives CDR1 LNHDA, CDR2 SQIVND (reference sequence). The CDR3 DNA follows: TGTGCCAGTAGTCTGGAGCGGGAGGTATACAATGAGCAGTTCTTC. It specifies CASSLEREVYNEQFF.

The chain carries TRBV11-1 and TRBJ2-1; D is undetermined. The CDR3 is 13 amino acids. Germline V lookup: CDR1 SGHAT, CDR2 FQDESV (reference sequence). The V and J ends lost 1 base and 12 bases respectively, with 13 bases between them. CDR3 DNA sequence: TGTGCCAGCAGCTTAGGAACTCAGGCTGGGCAGTTCTTC. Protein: CASSLGTQAGQFF.

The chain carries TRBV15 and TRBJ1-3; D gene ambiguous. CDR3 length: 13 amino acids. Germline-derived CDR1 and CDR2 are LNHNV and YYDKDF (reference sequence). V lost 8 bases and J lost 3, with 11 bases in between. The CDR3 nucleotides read TGTGCCACCGCTGGAGGTGATGGAAACACCATATATTTT. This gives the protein CATAGGDGNTIYF.

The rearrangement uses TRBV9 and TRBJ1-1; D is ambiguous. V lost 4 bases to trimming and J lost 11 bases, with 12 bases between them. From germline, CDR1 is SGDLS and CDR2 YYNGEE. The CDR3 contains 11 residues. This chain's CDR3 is CASSSGGGAFF. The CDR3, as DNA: TGTGCCAGCAGCTCAGGAGGCGGGGCTTTCTTT.

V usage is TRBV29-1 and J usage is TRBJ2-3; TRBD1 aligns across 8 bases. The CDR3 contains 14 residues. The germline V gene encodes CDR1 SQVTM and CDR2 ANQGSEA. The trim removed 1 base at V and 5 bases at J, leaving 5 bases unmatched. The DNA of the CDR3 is TGCAGCGTTGAAGTCCAGGGGGCCATAGATACGCAGTATTTT. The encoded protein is CSVEVQGAIDTQYF.